The 21 T cell receptor beta chains given below trace back to one sample, sequenced in a study of Tregs in tolerant kidney transplant recipients. This table comes from immunoSEQ multiplex PCR, and its TCRdb copy is limited to in-frame clones, with some not included. The sample lists about 64,000 clones, roughly 98% seen once, with 0.3% to 0.35% in the top ten. The input for sequencing was Tregs from blood, taken before the transplant. All receptors derive from a human donor who received a combined kidney and bone marrow transplant.

V and J are TRBV18 and TRBJ2-3; 7 positions agree with TRBD1. CDR3 size: 14 residues. CDR1 and CDR2 from the germline V gene are KGHSH and LQKENI. The V segment lost 4 bases and the J segment 2 bases; nucleotides outside the gene matches: 3. CDR3 DNA sequence: TGTGCCAGCTCACAGGGACAGTCCACAGATACGCAGTATTTT. Translation: CASSQGQSTDTQYF.

The chain recombines TRBV19 with TRBJ2-7; the match to TRBD2 covers 7 bases. The ends lost 5 bases at V and 2 bases at J; junction bases unmatched: 6. CDR1 is LNHDA and CDR2 is SQIVND in the germline V gene (reference sequence). The CDR3 has 14 residues. The CDR3 loop reads CASSRAGETYEQYF. In DNA form, the CDR3 reads TGTGCCAGTAGTCGGGCGGGGGAGACCTACGAGCAGTACTTC.

This chain connects TRBV7-9 to TRBJ1-3, with 7 bases lining up with TRBD1. Unmatched junction bases numbered 4, after V lost 5 bases and J lost 0 bases. The CDR3 runs 15 residues. The germline CDR1 and CDR2 sequences are SEHNR and FQNEAQ (reference sequence). Here the CDR3 reads CASSPGQNSGNTIYF. In nucleotides, the CDR3 is TGTGCCAGCAGCCCGGGACAGAACTCTGGAAACACCATATATTTT.

The gene calls are TRBV5-6 and TRBJ2-3; 9 nucleotides agree with TRBD2. The CDR3 loop spans 17 amino acids. Germline CDR1 SGHDT, CDR2 YYEEEE. Unmatched junction bases numbered 18, after V lost 4 bases and J lost 9 bases. CDR3 in DNA: TGTGCCAGCAGCCTAATTGGGCCTAGCGGGGCAACGGACACGCAGTATTTT. This translates into CASSLIGPSGATDTQYF.

The chain employs TRBV4-1 and TRBJ1-5; D might be TRBD1 (6 bases). V lost 5 bases, J lost 2 bases, and 10 bases lay in between. Germline V gene lookup returns CDR1 MGHRA and CDR2 YSYEKL. The CDR3 sequence is 14 residues long. The CDR3 spells CASSDTGRNQPQHF. CDR3 DNA: TGCGCCAGCAGCGATACAGGGCGCAATCAGCCCCAGCATTTT.

The chain couples TRBV5-1 to TRBJ2-7; tentatively, D is TRBD2 (5 bases). Germline values: CDR1 SGHRS, CDR2 YFSETQ. V lost 2 bases, J lost 2 bases, and 11 bases lay in between. The CDR3 spans 14 residues. The CDR3 loop is CASSFGGYTYEQYF. The CDR3 coding sequence is TGCGCCAGCAGCTTCGGCGGGTATACCTACGAGCAGTACTTC.

The rearrangement uses TRBV5-1 and TRBJ1-1; 7 nucleotides agree with TRBD1. The junction had 5 bases not matched to a gene; V was cut back by 5 bases and J by 4 bases. Germline V lookup: CDR1 SGHRS, CDR2 YFSETQ. The CDR3 is made up of 13 amino acids. The CDR3 sequence is CASSARQGTEAFF. The CDR3 DNA reads as TGCGCCAGCAGTGCCAGACAGGGCACTGAAGCTTTCTTT. Drawing the rest from reference TRBV5-1 and TRBJ1-1, the complete variable domain is KAGVTQTPRYLIKTRGQQVTLSCSPISGHRSVSWYQQTPGQGLQFLFEYFSETQRNKGNFPGRFSGRQFSNSRSEMNVSTLELGDSALYLCASSARQGTEAFFGQGTRLTVV.

V gene TRBV7-6 combines with J gene TRBJ2-2; D is possibly TRBD1 (5 bases). V was trimmed by 5 bases and J by 0 bases, leaving 16 bases between them. Germline values: CDR1 SGHVS, CDR2 FNYEAQ. The CDR3 is 17 residues long. CDR3 DNA sequence: TGTGCCAGCAGCACCCGGTCTGGGGCTACGAACACCGGGGAGCTGTTTTTT. Its protein product is CASSTRSGATNTGELFF.

This chain uses TRBV5-4 with TRBJ1-1, with 7 nucleotides matching TRBD1. The CDR3 covers 16 residues. The germline V gene has CDR1 SGHNT and CDR2 YYREEE (reference sequence). V lost 3 bases, J lost 5 bases, and 13 bases stayed unmatched. The CDR3 here is CASSSSLRTGRTEAFF. CDR3 DNA sequence: TGTGCCAGCAGCTCCTCTCTCCGGACAGGTCGAACTGAAGCTTTCTTT.

This sequence joins TRBV6-5 and TRBJ1-2; D is possibly TRBD1 (5 bases). The germline gives CDR1 MNHEY, CDR2 SVGAGI. This CDR3 spans 14 amino acids. V gave up 0 bases and J gave up 5 bases, with 10 bases separating them. As DNA, the CDR3 is TGTGCCAGCAGTTACTCATGGCAGGGTTATGGCTACACCTTC. Residues: CASSYSWQGYGYTF.

The chain carries TRBV19 and TRBJ2-3; no definite D call. With 3 bases removed from V and 5 bases from J, the gap between germline ends came to 12 bases. The CDR3 spans 14 residues. Germline V gene data show CDR1 as LNHDA and CDR2 as SQIVND (reference sequence). Here the CDR3 reads CASSIRGLGDTQYF. CDR3 coding DNA: TGTGCCAGTAGTATTAGAGGCCTTGGAGATACGCAGTATTTT.

The chain is built from TRBV19 and TRBJ1-1, with a possible D match to TRBD1 (5 bases). V was cut by 3 bases and J by 1 base, with 9 bases left in between. The CDR3 consists of 14 residues. The germline gives CDR1 LNHDA, CDR2 SQIVND (reference sequence). The CDR3 sequence: CASSMGLSNTEAFF. The CDR3 coding sequence is TGTGCCAGTAGTATGGGACTCTCGAACACTGAAGCTTTCTTT.

The rearrangement joins TRBV5-1 to TRBJ2-7; D might be TRBD1 (6 bases). Trimming cost V 4 bases and J 0 bases, with 20 bases left between them. CDR1 SGHRS and CDR2 YFSETQ come from the germline V gene. The CDR3 totals 17 residues. The CDR3 DNA sequence: TGCGCCAGCAGCCCCCGGGGTCGAGGGGGAAGCTCCTACGAGCAGTACTTC. Translating it yields CASSPRGRGGSSYEQYF.

This chain connects TRBV19 to TRBJ1-1, with 8 bases that match TRBD1. V lost 5 bases and J lost 1; bases outside the gene matches: 6. The CDR3 is made up of 15 amino acids. CDR1 and CDR2 from the germline V gene are LNHDA and SQIVND (reference sequence). CDR3 bases: TGTGCCAGTAGTTTGACAGGGGCTGGGAACACTGAAGCTTTCTTT. Amino acids: CASSLTGAGNTEAFF.

The J gene is TRBJ2-1, the V gene TRBV5-1; TRBD2 matches at 12 bases. V dropped 4 bases and J dropped 4; count of bases not matched to a gene: 9. There are 17 residues in the CDR3. Germline V gene sequence: CDR1 SGHRS, CDR2 YFSETQ. The CDR3 sequence is CASSRGLAGLRYNEQFF. The CDR3 nucleotides are TGCGCCAGCAGCCGTGGACTAGCGGGACTACGGTACAATGAGCAGTTCTTC. The full variable domain, its missing parts supplied by reference TRBV5-1 and TRBJ2-1, is KAGVTQTPRYLIKTRGQQVTLSCSPISGHRSVSWYQQTPGQGLQFLFEYFSETQRNKGNFPGRFSGRQFSNSRSEMNVSTLELGDSALYLCASSRGLAGLRYNEQFFGPGTRLTVL.

The chain employs TRBV19 and TRBJ1-2; 7 bases line up with TRBD1. Losses at the gene ends were 7 bases for V and 4 bases for J; bases not matched to a gene: 12. Germline CDR1 is LNHDA and CDR2 is SQIVND (reference sequence). This CDR3 comprises 15 residues. The CDR3 DNA reads as TGTGCCAGTAAAGGGACAGCGAATTTATTCTATGGCTACACCTTC. It yields the protein CASKGTANLFYGYTF. The full variable domain, in which reference TRBV19 and TRBJ1-2 provide the parts outside the CDR3, is DGGITQSPKYLFRKEGQNVTLSCEQNLNHDAMYWYRQDPGQGLRLIYYSQIVNDFQKGDIAEGYSVSREKKESFPLTVTSAQKNPTAFYLCASKGTANLFYGYTFGSGTRLTVV.

The chain uses TRBV2 and TRBJ1-6; TRBD1 matches 8 bases. The CDR3 consists of 14 residues. Germline lookup yields CDR1 SNHLY and CDR2 FYNNEI. V was clipped by 3 bases and J by 8 bases; unmatched bases: 3. CDR3 in amino acids: CASSDDRGYSPLHF. DNA for the CDR3: TGTGCCAGCAGTGATGACAGGGGCTATTCACCCCTCCACTTT.

This clone has a single count. The gene calls are TRBV5-1 and TRBJ1-6; TRBD1 aligns across 8 bases. The germline V gene has CDR1 SGHRS and CDR2 YFSETQ. With 0 bases clipped from V and 4 bases from J, the junction kept 9 bases outside the gene matches. The CDR3 covers 18 residues. CDR3 sequence (DNA): TGCGCCAGCAGCTTGGCCCCTACAGGGGGGTCATATAATTCACCCCTCCACTTT. Translation: CASSLAPTGGSYNSPLHF.

This clone showed up just once. The chain combines TRBV5-4 with TRBJ2-6; D possibly corresponds to TRBD2 (7 bases). The CDR3 sequence is 18 residues long. The germline V gene encodes CDR1 SGHNT and CDR2 YYREEE (reference sequence). Trimming removed 4 bases from V and 3 bases from J, with 20 bases in between. The CDR3 region is CASSTGRGGLFGANVLTF. Written as DNA, the CDR3 is TGTGCCAGCAGCACGGGGAGGGGGGGGCTCTTTGGGGCCAACGTCCTGACTTTC.

This rearrangement joins TRBV5-1 to TRBJ1-1; the D gene is possibly TRBD1 (5 bases). The CDR3 contains 13 residues. Per the germline V gene, CDR1 is SGHRS and CDR2 is YFSETQ. V lost 0 bases and J 6 bases, leaving 9 bases between the germline ends. CDR3 sequence: CASSLGGRPEAFF. The CDR3 DNA is TGCGCCAGCAGCTTGGGGGGGAGGCCTGAAGCTTTCTTT.

CDR3 region: CASSLVSGTQYF. CDR3 nucleotides: TGTGCCAGCAGCTTAGTTTCAGGGACCCAGTACTTC. V and J are TRBV7-9 and TRBJ2-5; D ambiguous. This CDR3 is built from 12 residues. V lost 1 base and J lost 7, with 7 bases in between. The V gene's germline CDR1 is SEHNR and CDR2 FQNEAQ (reference sequence).